The clone carrying this T cell receptor (beta chain) was observed a handful of times. The antigen remains undetermined. Each CDR3 protein is one row after TCRdb ran MiXCR on the reads. The sample shows about 890,000 distinct CDR3 sequences, 31% of them seen only once. This entry belongs to a study of T cell repertoires in cytomegalovirus infection. Germline CDR1 ENHRY, CDR2 SYGVKD. V lost 2 bases, J lost 1 base, and 7 bases lay in between. CDR3 size: 14 residues. The sequence was collected from a human donor in good health (CMV status not recorded). Some clones in this sample may be carry-over from other donors' samples. The material sequenced was cultured CD8+ T cells from PBMCs, taken from culture after CMV antigen stimulation. The rearrangement joins TRBV10-3 to TRBJ2-3; D is undetermined. CDR3 nucleotides: TGTGCCATCAGTGAGAAGACTGGCACAGATACGCAGTATTTT. As protein: CAISEKTGTDTQYF.